This T cell receptor delta chain was sequenced in a study of γδ T cells in repeated Plasmodium falciparum infection. On the study more broadly: Malian repertoires were sampled cross-sectionally without transmission and longitudinally through febrile malaria. Regarding the study as a whole: Malian children's Vdelta2-negative repertoires appeared more expanded and less diverse than Australians'.

Gammadelta T cells were flow-sorted from PBMC into Vgamma9/Vdelta2+ and Vdelta2-negative populations for bulk analysis. This clone was detected only a few times. The antigen is not known. This likely reflects a read error, since a far larger clone is one base away. The same CDR3 arises from other DNA sequences in this sample as well. CDR3 length equals 20 residues. Trimming stripped 1 base from V and 2 bases from J, with 32 bases between. The germline V gene has CDR1 TVYSNPD and CDR2 GDNSRS (reference sequence). TCRdb reprocessed the multiplex PCR reads through CATT. This table has tens of thousands of delta-chain clones, approximately 1.8% appearing once.

The sequence was obtained from a pool of human donors (malaria-infected and uninfected, not separated). The sequencing input was gamma-delta T cells from blood. The rearrangement uses TRDV3 and TRDJ1, with D tentatively TRDD2 (5 bases). TCRdb records no J gene; here it was assigned by comparing the DNA to germline. The DNA of the CDR3 is TGTGCCTTTAAGGGCTTTAACCAGCGGCCCATTTTCCCTACTACCGATAAACTCATCTTT. Protein product: CAFKGFNQRPIFPTTDKLIF.